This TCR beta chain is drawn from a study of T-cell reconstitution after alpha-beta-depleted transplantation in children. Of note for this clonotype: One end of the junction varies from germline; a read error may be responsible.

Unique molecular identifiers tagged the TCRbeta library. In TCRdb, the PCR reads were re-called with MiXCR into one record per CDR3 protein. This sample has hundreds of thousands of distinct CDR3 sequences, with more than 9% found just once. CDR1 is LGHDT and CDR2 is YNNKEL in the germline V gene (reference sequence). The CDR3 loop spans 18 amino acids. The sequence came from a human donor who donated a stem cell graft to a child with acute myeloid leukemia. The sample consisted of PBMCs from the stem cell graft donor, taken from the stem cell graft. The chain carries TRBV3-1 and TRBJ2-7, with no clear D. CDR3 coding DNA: TGTGCCAGCAGCCAAGATTATTTTCGGCACAGCCCAAACTACAAGCAGTACTTC. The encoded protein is CASSQDYFRHSPNYKQYF.